Each of the 32 T cell receptor beta chains below was sequenced from the same sample in a study of technical replicates of blood from several donors. Clones were read by immunoSEQ multiplex PCR, and TCRdb kept only the in-frame ones, dropping some. In the table there are roughly 82,000 clones, 75% to 95% of which are singletons. The sample comprised T cells isolated from PBMCs. The receptors originated from a human donor in good health.

The CDR3 loop is CASSTGGNYGYTF. CDR3 sequence (DNA): TGTGCCAGCAGTACCGGAGGTAACTATGGCTACACCTTC. V and J are TRBV7-9 and TRBJ1-2, with D unresolved. V was cut by 6 bases and J by 1 base, with 9 bases left in between. Germline values: CDR1 SEHNR, CDR2 FQNEAQ (reference sequence). This CDR3 spans 13 amino acids. The variable domain in full, with the rest retrieved from reference TRBV7-9 and TRBJ1-2, is DTGVSQNPRHKITKRGQNVTFRCDPISEHNRLYWYRQTLGQGPEFLTYFQNEAQLEKSRLLSDRFSAERPKGSFSTLEIQRTEQGDSAMYLCASSTGGNYGYTFGSGTRLTVV.

The chain employs TRBV6-1 and TRBJ1-4; 10 nucleotides align to TRBD1. The V segment lost 4 bases and the J segment 6 bases; nucleotides outside the gene matches: 5. The CDR3 runs 15 residues. In germline, CDR1 is MNHNS, CDR2 SASEGT. CDR3 amino acids: CASSAAGTGDEKLFF. The CDR3 DNA is TGTGCCAGCAGTGCCGCCGGGACAGGGGATGAAAAACTGTTTTTT.

The genes are TRBV25-1 and TRBJ2-1; 9 nucleotides match TRBD2. The CDR3 extends over 16 amino acids. Germline V gene sequence: CDR1 MGHDK, CDR2 SYGVNS. The trim removed 6 bases at V and 0 bases at J, leaving 6 bases unmatched. CDR3 in amino acids: CASRVSGGSSYNEQFF. The CDR3 DNA sequence: TGTGCCAGCAGGGTTAGCGGGGGTAGCTCCTACAATGAGCAGTTCTTC.

CDR3 amino acids: CASSYGTRGGGIGYTF. Written as DNA, the CDR3 is TGTGCCAGCAGTTACGGAACCCGCGGGGGAGGGATTGGCTACACCTTC. This chain joins TRBV6-5 and TRBJ1-2, with a possible D match to TRBD1 (5 bases). This CDR3 is 16 amino acids long. Germline V lookup: CDR1 MNHEY, CDR2 SVGAGI. V lost 2 bases and J lost 7, with 20 bases in between.

The rearrangement links TRBV19 to TRBJ2-3, with a tentative D call TRBD2 (6 bases). Looked up from germline, CDR1 is LNHDA and CDR2 is SQIVND (reference sequence). The CDR3 loop spans 15 amino acids. V was trimmed by 5 bases and J by 0 bases, leaving 12 bases between them. Here the CDR3 DNA reads TGTGCCAGTAGTTCTCGACTAGTGAGCACAGATACGCAGTATTTT. Translated, it gives CASSSRLVSTDTQYF.

The chain couples TRBV6-5 to TRBJ1-4, with no clear D. This CDR3 region has 12 residues. Germline V gene data show CDR1 as MNHEY and CDR2 as SVGAGI. Trimming left V 6 bases short and J 8 bases short, with 10 bases between. The chain's CDR3 is CASRSDSEKLFF. CDR3 nucleotides: TGTGCCAGCAGGTCAGATTCGGAAAAACTGTTTTTT.

The DNA for the CDR3 is TGTGCCAGTCGACAGAGTGGCTACACCTTC. This gives the protein CASRQSGYTF. The chain uses TRBV28 and TRBJ1-2; TRBD1 might be the D (5 bases). The V end was cut by 9 bases, the J end by 7 bases, with 9 bases between. CDR1 is MDHEN, CDR2 SYDVKM, per germline. The CDR3 is 10 amino acids.

This chain links TRBV4-1 with TRBJ2-2, with TRBD2 identical over 13 bases. J gave up 7 bases and V 4 bases, and 3 bases lay outside the gene matches. Germline V gene lookup returns CDR1 MGHRA and CDR2 YSYEKL. This CDR3 region has 15 residues. This CDR3 is CASSRGLAGVGELFF. The CDR3 DNA reads TGCGCCAGCAGCCGCGGACTAGCGGGGGTCGGGGAGCTGTTTTTT.

The V call is TRBV4-2, the J call TRBJ2-2; D ambiguous. Germline values: CDR1 LGHNA, CDR2 YNFKEQ. The V end lost 2 bases, the J end lost 3 bases, and 7 bases lay between the germline ends. There are 14 residues in the CDR3. The CDR3 DNA sequence: TGTGCCAGCAGCCAAAGTGGGCACACCGGGGAGCTGTTTTTT. Amino acid sequence: CASSQSGHTGELFF.

The chain has TRBV27 and TRBJ2-2; TRBD2 might be the D (6 bases). The V and J ends lost 2 bases and 6 bases respectively, with 10 bases between them. Germline lookup yields CDR1 MNHEY and CDR2 SMNVEV (reference sequence). This CDR3 has 14 residues. The CDR3 here is CASSLGGGAGELFF. The CDR3 DNA reads TGTGCCAGCAGTTTAGGAGGAGGGGCCGGGGAGCTGTTTTTT.

In this sample, this clone turned up once. This chain links TRBV11-3 with TRBJ2-5, with a tentative D call TRBD2 (5 bases). This CDR3 is 17 amino acids long. V was cut by 1 base and J by 5 bases, with 20 bases left in between. CDR1 is SGHNT and CDR2 is YENEEA in the germline V gene. CDR3 coding DNA: TGTGCCAGCAGCTTAGCCCCGTATGGGAGTTTCTACGAGACCCAGTACTTC. It translates to CASSLAPYGSFYETQYF.

The rearrangement joins TRBV15 to TRBJ1-1, with D unresolved. Germline V gene data show CDR1 as LNHNV and CDR2 as YYDKDF (reference sequence). The CDR3 is made up of 20 amino acids. V was clipped by 5 bases and J by 5 bases, with 33 bases between them. The CDR3 here is CATSLASSLQEYWLGTEAFF. CDR3 nucleotide sequence: TGTGCCACCAGCCTTGCCTCAAGTCTACAAGAGTATTGGCTCGGGACTGAAGCTTTCTTT.

V gene TRBV7-9 combines with J gene TRBJ2-3, with TRBD1 matching 8 bases. From germline, CDR1 is SEHNR and CDR2 FQNEAQ (reference sequence). Trimming at V came to 5 bases and at J to 1 base, leaving 14 bases not matched to a gene. The CDR3 sequence is 18 residues long. The CDR3 reads CASSRKMDREFRTDTQYF. The CDR3 coding sequence is TGTGCCAGCAGCCGGAAGATGGACAGGGAATTTCGCACAGATACGCAGTATTTT. The full variable domain, its missing parts supplied by reference TRBV7-9 and TRBJ2-3, is DTGVSQNPRHKITKRGQNVTFRCDPISEHNRLYWYRQTLGQGPEFLTYFQNEAQLEKSRLLSDRFSAERPKGSFSTLEIQRTEQGDSAMYLCASSRKMDREFRTDTQYFGPGTRLTVL.

CDR3 loop: CASSYSGTYNEQFF. The CDR3 DNA reads as TGCGCCAGCAGCTACTCCGGGACATACAATGAGCAGTTCTTC. V gene TRBV5-1 combines with J gene TRBJ2-1, with a weak D call TRBD1 (6 bases). This CDR3 is 14 amino acids long. Germline CDR1 is SGHRS and CDR2 is YFSETQ. The V gene lost 3 bases and the J gene lost 4 bases, with 11 bases spanning the gap.

V usage is TRBV5-1 and J usage is TRBJ2-7, with 8 nucleotides matching TRBD1. With V trimmed by 0 bases and J by 1 base, 6 bases remained unmatched. Germline loops: CDR1 SGHRS, CDR2 YFSETQ. The CDR3 extends over 16 amino acids. DNA for the CDR3: TGCGCCAGCAGCTTGGGGCCAGGGACAGGATCCTACGAGCAGTACTTC. Its protein product is CASSLGPGTGSYEQYF.

V is TRBV10-3 and J is TRBJ1-1; TRBD1 agrees at 7 bases. Trimming cost V 6 bases and J 2 bases; bases outside gene matches: 9. The CDR3 totals 15 residues. Per germline, CDR1 ENHRY and CDR2 SYGVKD. This CDR3 reads CAIREPGQTNTEAFF. The CDR3 bases are TGTGCCATCAGGGAACCGGGACAGACCAACACTGAAGCTTTCTTT.

The chain's CDR3 is CASSSTGEPLHF. CDR3 bases: TGTGCCAGCAGTTCTACAGGGGAACCCCTCCACTTT. The V and J genes are TRBV11-1 and TRBJ1-6, with 7 bases fitting TRBD1. The CDR3 runs 12 residues. Germline V gives CDR1 SGHAT, CDR2 FQDESV (reference sequence). J lost 12 bases, V lost 6 bases, and 5 bases had no gene match.

The table lists this clone with a count of one. The chain joins TRBV6-1 to TRBJ1-4; weak D call: TRBD1 (6 bases). The CDR3 extends over 14 amino acids. Germline loops: CDR1 MNHNS, CDR2 SASEGT. The V and J ends lost 6 bases and 3 bases respectively, with 11 bases between them. The CDR3 reads CASRRDTSNEKLFF. The CDR3 DNA follows: TGTGCCAGCAGAAGGGACACTTCTAATGAAAAACTGTTTTTT.

V gene TRBV10-3 combines with J gene TRBJ2-7, with 8 bases identical to TRBD1. V lost 4 bases, J lost 7 bases, and 18 bases stayed unmatched. CDR1 ENHRY and CDR2 SYGVKD come from the germline V gene. This CDR3 is built from 17 residues. The CDR3 nucleotides are TGTGCCATCAGTGGGGGGGTCGGGACAGGCGCCAGAGGGGAGCAGTACTTC. Translating it yields CAISGGVGTGARGEQYF.

The rearrangement uses TRBV5-8 and TRBJ1-2, with a possible D match to TRBD1 (5 bases). There are 13 residues in the CDR3. Deletions cut 4 bases from V and 4 bases from J, with 11 bases between. CDR1 SGHTS and CDR2 YDEGEE come from the germline V gene. The CDR3 sequence: CASSQTVVYGYTF. The CDR3 coding sequence is TGTGCCAGCAGCCAGACAGTGGTCTATGGCTACACCTTC.

This sequence joins TRBV7-9 and TRBJ1-5; no firm D call. The germline gives CDR1 SEHNR, CDR2 FQNEAQ (reference sequence). Trimming pared 6 bases from V and 5 bases from J, leaving 8 bases between. CDR3 length: 12 residues. The CDR3 is CASRSDDQPQHF. The DNA for the CDR3 is TGTGCCAGCAGGTCAGATGATCAGCCCCAGCATTTT.

V gene TRBV25-1 combines with J gene TRBJ1-6; unclear D gene. Trimming left V 7 bases short and J 12 bases short, with 10 bases between. Germline-derived CDR1 and CDR2 are MGHDK and SYGVNS. This CDR3 contains 11 residues. CDR3 region: CASNRAGPLHF. The DNA of the CDR3 is TGTGCCAGCAATCGTGCGGGACCCCTCCACTTT. The entire variable domain, with the rest obtained from reference TRBV25-1 and TRBJ1-6, is as follows: EADIYQTPRYLVIGTGKKITLECSQTMGHDKMYWYQQDPGMELHLIHYSYGVNSTEKGDLSSESTVSRIRTEHFPLTLESARPSHTSQYLCASNRAGPLHFGNGTRLTVT.

This clone was detected only once. Sequence at one end of the junction differs from germline and may be a read error. This sequence joins TRBV6-6 and TRBJ1-4, with 7 bases matching TRBD1. From germline, CDR1 is MNHNY and CDR2 SVGAGI (reference sequence). The CDR3 runs to 14 residues. The CDR3 coding sequence is TGTGCCAGCAGGCGAGACAGGGCTAACGAAAAACTGTTTTTT. Encoded protein: CASRRDRANEKLFF.

This sequence joins TRBV4-1 and TRBJ1-1, with D possibly TRBD1 on 5 matching bases. CDR1 and CDR2 from the germline V gene are MGHRA and YSYEKL. V was shortened by 1 base and J by 0 bases, with 12 bases between the two germline ends. The CDR3 is 16 amino acids. The CDR3 region has the DNA TGCGCCAGCAGCCAAGGAAGGGCAGGGATGAACACTGAAGCTTTCTTT. Translating gives CASSQGRAGMNTEAFF.

J is TRBJ1-2 and V is TRBV12-5; 7 positions agree with TRBD1. This CDR3 is built from 14 residues. CDR1 is LGHNT and CDR2 is FRNRAP in the germline V gene. V dropped 2 bases and J dropped 4; count of bases not matched to a gene: 4. The CDR3 spells CASGLSTGVYGYTF. CDR3 DNA sequence: TGTGCTAGTGGTTTGTCTACAGGGGTCTATGGCTACACCTTC. The full variable domain, its missing parts supplied by reference TRBV12-5 and TRBJ1-2, is DARVTQTPRHKVTEMGQEVTMRCQPILGHNTVFWYRQTMMQGLELLAYFRNRAPLDDSGMPKDRFSAEMPDATLATLKIQPSEPRDSAVYFCASGLSTGVYGYTFGSGTRLTVV.

This clone appeared a single time. The chain has TRBV7-8 and TRBJ2-3; 7 nucleotides agree with TRBD2. The germline V gene has CDR1 SGHVS and CDR2 FQNEAQ. The CDR3 has 15 residues. The ends lost 6 bases at V and 1 base at J; junction bases unmatched: 7. Written as DNA, the CDR3 is TGTGCCAGCAGTTTAAGCGGGGCCGGCACAGATACGCAGTATTTT. Translation gives CASSLSGAGTDTQYF.

This clone was found a few times. The rearrangement joins TRBV6-6 to TRBJ2-2; maybe TRBD1 (6 bases). The V gene lost 7 bases and the J gene lost 6 bases, with 12 bases spanning the gap. CDR1 is MNHNY and CDR2 is SVGAGI in the germline V gene (reference sequence). The CDR3 is 13 amino acids. The CDR3 bases are TGTGCCAGCAACCTACAGGGCTCCGGGGAGCTGTTTTTT. This codes for CASNLQGSGELFF.

V is TRBV4-2 and J is TRBJ2-5; 7 bases match TRBD1. The CDR3 has 15 amino acids. V was pared by 1 base and J by 4 bases, with 6 bases of the junction left unmatched. CDR1 LGHNA and CDR2 YNFKEQ come from the germline V gene. This CDR3 reads CASSQASGGGETQYF. In nucleotides, the CDR3 is TGTGCCAGCAGCCAAGCGTCAGGGGGTGGAGAGACCCAGTACTTC.

The chain links TRBV2 to TRBJ2-7; D perhaps matches TRBD2 (7 bases). CDR1 and CDR2 from the germline V gene are SNHLY and FYNNEI. V was shortened by 4 bases and J by 0 bases, with 13 bases between the two germline ends. CDR3 length equals 15 residues. CDR3 in amino acids: CASSGGGATSYEQYF. CDR3 DNA sequence: TGTGCCAGCAGTGGAGGGGGGGCGACCTCCTACGAGCAGTACTTC.

This sequence joins TRBV15 and TRBJ1-1, with 7 bases matching TRBD1. Germline-derived CDR1 and CDR2 are LNHNV and YYDKDF (reference sequence). This CDR3 is 16 amino acids long. V shed 4 bases, J shed 5 bases, and the junction held 13 bases outside the gene matches. This chain's CDR3 is CATSTPTDRLGTEAFF. The CDR3 region has the DNA TGTGCCACCAGCACTCCAACGGACAGGTTGGGGACTGAAGCTTTCTTT.

This chain uses TRBV7-3 with TRBJ2-1, with 9 bases identical to TRBD2. This CDR3 spans 16 amino acids. Per the germline V gene, CDR1 is SGHTA and CDR2 is FQGTGA. V gave up 1 base and J gave up 9 bases; unmatched junction bases: 10. The CDR3 sequence: CASSLILAGMEGEQFF. The CDR3 coding sequence is TGTGCCAGCAGCTTAATACTAGCGGGTATGGAAGGTGAGCAGTTCTTC.

The chain carries TRBV27 and TRBJ2-1; 8 bases match TRBD2. V dropped 4 bases and J dropped 6; count of bases not matched to a gene: 8. Germline V gene sequence: CDR1 MNHEY, CDR2 SMNVEV (reference sequence). This CDR3 is 15 amino acids long. CDR3 DNA: TGTGCCAGCAGTTCAACGGGGGGGCCCGGCAATGAGCAGTTCTTC. Translating it yields CASSSTGGPGNEQFF.